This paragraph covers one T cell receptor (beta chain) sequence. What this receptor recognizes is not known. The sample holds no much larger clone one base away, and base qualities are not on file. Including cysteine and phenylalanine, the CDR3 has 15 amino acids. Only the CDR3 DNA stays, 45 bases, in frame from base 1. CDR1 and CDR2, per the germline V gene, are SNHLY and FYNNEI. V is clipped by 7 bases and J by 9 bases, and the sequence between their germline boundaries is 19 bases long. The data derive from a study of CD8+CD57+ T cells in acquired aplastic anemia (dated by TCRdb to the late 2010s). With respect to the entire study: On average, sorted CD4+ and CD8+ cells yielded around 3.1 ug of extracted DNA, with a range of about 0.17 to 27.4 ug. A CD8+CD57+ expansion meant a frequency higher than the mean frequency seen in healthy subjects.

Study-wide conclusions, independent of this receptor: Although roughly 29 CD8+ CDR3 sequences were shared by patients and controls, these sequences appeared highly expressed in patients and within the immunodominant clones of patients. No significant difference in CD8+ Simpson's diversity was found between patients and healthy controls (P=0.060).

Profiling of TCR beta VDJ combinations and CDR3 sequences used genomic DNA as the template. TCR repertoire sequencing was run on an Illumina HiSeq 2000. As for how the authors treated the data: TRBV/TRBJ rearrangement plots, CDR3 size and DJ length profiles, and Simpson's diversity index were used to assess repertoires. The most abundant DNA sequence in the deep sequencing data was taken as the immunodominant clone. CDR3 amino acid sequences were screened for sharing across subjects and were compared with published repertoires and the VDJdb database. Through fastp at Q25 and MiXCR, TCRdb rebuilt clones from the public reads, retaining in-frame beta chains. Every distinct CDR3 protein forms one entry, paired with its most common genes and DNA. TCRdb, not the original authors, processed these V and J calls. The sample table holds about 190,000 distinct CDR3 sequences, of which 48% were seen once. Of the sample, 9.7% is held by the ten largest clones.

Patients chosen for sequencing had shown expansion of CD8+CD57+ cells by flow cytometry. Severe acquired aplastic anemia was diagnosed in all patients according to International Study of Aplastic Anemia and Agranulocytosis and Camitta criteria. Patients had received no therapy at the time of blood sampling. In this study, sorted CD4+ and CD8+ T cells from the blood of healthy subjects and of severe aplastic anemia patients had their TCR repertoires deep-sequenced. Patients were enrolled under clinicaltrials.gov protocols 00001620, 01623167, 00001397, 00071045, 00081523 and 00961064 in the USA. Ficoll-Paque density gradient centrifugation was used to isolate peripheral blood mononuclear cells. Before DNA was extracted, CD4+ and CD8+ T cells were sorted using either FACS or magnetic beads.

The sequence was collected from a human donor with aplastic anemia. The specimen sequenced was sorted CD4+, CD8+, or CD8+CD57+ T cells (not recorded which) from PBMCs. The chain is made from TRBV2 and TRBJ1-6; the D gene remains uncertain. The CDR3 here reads CASMVESGLASPLHF. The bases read TGTGCCAGCATGGTTGAGTCAGGTTTGGCTTCACCCCTCCACTTT.